The sequence of this TCR beta chain was determined in a study of T cells after yellow fever vaccination. Study-level points and caveats: Post-booster samples contained most primary-vaccination clones (approximately 96% CD4, 88% CD8).

Template switching with 5'RACE generated the TCR cDNA and added a universal primer site and UMIs. TCRdb reanalysed the 5' RACE reads using MiXCR and keeps one entry per CDR3 protein. The sample lists some 110,000 distinct CDR3 sequences; around 8% were seen once. V was clipped by 6 bases and J by 0 bases, with 7 bases between them. The CDR3 consists of 13 residues. This clonotype was seen at least ten times. Its antigen is unidentified. The chain couples TRBV12-3 or TRBV12-4 to TRBJ2-3; D remains unclear. The sample consisted of CD8+ T cells sorted from PBMCs, taken 45 days after the yellow fever booster vaccination. The TCR sequence derives from a young man who received the YFV17D yellow fever vaccine. Here the CDR3 DNA reads TGTGCCAGCAGCCTATTTAGCACAGATACGCAGTATTTT. This gives the protein CASSLFSTDTQYF.